The clone carrying this T cell receptor beta chain has only a few counts. Its antigen is still unknown. There are 15 residues in the CDR3. CDR1 SGHDN and CDR2 FVKESK come from the germline V gene. The V and J ends lost 1 base and 3 bases, in that order; junction bases with no gene match: 2. This record comes from a study of cytomegalovirus exposure and HLA in healthy donors. Study-level findings and limits: The later analysis indicated that the majority of CMV-associated TCR beta chains appeared HLA-restricted.

It was with 60 Vbeta and 13 Jbeta primers that the PCR ran. Assay used: immunoSEQ multiplex PCR; TCRdb lists only in-frame clones, some missing. The sample has around 98,000 clones; about 81% are singletons. The sample was PBMCs. The sequence came from a man aged 35-49 years in good health and CMV-seronegative. The gene calls are TRBV14 and TRBJ2-1; 8 bases match TRBD1. This CDR3 is CASSQVQGVYNEQFF. The CDR3 DNA reads TGTGCCAGCAGCCAAGTACAGGGGGTCTACAATGAGCAGTTCTTC.